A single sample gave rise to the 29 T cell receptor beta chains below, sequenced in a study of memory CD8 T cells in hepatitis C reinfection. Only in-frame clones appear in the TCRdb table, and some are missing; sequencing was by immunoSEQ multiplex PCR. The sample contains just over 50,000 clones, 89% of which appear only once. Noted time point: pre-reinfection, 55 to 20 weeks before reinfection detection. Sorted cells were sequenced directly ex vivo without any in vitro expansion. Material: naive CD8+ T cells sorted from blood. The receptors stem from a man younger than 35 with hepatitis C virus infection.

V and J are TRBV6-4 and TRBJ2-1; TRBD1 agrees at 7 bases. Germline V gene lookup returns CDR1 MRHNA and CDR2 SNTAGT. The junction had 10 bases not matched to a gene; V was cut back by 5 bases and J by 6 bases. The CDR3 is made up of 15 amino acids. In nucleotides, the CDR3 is TGTGCCAGCAGTCCTAGACAGGGATTGCGCAATGAGCAGTTCTTC. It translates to CASSPRQGLRNEQFF.

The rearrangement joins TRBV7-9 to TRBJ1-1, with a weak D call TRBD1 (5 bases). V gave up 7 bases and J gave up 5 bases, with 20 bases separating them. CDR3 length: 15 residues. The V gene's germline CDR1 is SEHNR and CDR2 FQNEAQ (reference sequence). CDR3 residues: CASTSLQGLRTEAFF. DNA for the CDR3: TGTGCCAGCACCTCGCTCCAGGGTCTTAGAACTGAAGCTTTCTTT.

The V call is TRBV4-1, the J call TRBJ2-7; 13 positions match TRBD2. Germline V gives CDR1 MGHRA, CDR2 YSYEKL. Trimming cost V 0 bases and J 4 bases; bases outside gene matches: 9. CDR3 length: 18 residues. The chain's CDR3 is CASSQDSGLAGAVYEQYF. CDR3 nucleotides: TGCGCCAGCAGCCAAGATAGCGGACTAGCGGGAGCAGTATACGAGCAGTACTTC.

CDR3 DNA sequence: TGTGCCAGCAGCCGCTACAATGAGCAGTTCTTC. Residues: CASSRYNEQFF. The chain has TRBV7-9 and TRBJ2-1; unclear D gene. With 5 bases removed from V and 3 bases from J, the gap between germline ends came to 2 bases. This CDR3 contains 11 residues. Per the germline V gene, CDR1 is SEHNR and CDR2 is FQNEAQ (reference sequence).

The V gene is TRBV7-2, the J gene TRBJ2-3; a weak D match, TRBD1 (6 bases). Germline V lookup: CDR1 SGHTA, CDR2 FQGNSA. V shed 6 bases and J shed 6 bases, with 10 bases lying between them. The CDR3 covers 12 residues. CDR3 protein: CASRQGWDTQYF. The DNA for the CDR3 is TGTGCCAGCAGACAGGGATGGGATACGCAGTATTTT.

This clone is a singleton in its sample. The CDR3 nucleotides read TGTGCCAGCAGGGGCTACACAGATACGCAGTATTTT. Translated: CASRGYTDTQYF. The rearrangement joins TRBV27 to TRBJ2-3; the D is unclear. The CDR3 totals 12 residues. Between the trimmed V and J ends, which lost 6 bases and 2 bases, there was a span of 6 bases. Germline CDR1 is MNHEY and CDR2 is SMNVEV (reference sequence).

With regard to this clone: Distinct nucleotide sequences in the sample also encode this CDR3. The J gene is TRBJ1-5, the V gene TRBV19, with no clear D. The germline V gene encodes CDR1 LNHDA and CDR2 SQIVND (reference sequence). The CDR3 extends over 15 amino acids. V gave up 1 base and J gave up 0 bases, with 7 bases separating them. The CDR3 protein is CASSIGTRSNQPQHF. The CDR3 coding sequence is TGTGCCAGTAGTATAGGGACTCGTAGCAATCAGCCCCAGCATTTT.

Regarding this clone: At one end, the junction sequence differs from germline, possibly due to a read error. DNA of the CDR3: TGTGCCAGCAGCCTAGGTCTAGCGGGGGGAGTTGGCTATGAGCAGTTCTTC. It codes for CASSLGLAGGVGYEQFF. This chain joins TRBV13 and TRBJ2-1, with 11 bases identical to TRBD2. The CDR3 is made up of 17 amino acids. The germline gives CDR1 PRHDT, CDR2 FYEKMQ (reference sequence).

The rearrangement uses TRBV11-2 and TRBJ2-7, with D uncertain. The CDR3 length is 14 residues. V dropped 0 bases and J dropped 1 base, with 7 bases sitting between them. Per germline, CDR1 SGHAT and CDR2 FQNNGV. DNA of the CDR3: TGTGCCAGCAGCTTAGATAGTAATTCCTACGAGCAGTACTTC. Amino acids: CASSLDSNSYEQYF.

CDR3 DNA: TGCAGCGTCCTAGGGACAGGGAGTACAGATACGCAGTATTTT. It specifies CSVLGTGSTDTQYF. This rearrangement joins TRBV29-1 to TRBJ2-3, with 9 bases lining up with TRBD1. From germline, CDR1 is SQVTM and CDR2 ANQGSEA. The CDR3 consists of 14 residues. The V and J ends lost 6 bases and 3 bases, in that order; junction bases with no gene match: 7.

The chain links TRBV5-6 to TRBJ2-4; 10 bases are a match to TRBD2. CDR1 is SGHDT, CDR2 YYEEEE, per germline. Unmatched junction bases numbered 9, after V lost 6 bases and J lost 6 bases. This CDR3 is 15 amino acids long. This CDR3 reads CASTISGGPGNIQYF. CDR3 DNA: TGTGCCAGCACCATTAGCGGGGGGCCTGGAAACATTCAGTACTTC.

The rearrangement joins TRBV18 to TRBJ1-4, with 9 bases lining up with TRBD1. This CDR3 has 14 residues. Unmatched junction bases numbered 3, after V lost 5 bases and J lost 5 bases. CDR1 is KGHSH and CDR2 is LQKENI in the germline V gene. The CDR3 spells CASSSGTGNEKLFF. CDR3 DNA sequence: TGTGCCAGCTCATCCGGGACAGGGAATGAAAAACTGTTTTTT.

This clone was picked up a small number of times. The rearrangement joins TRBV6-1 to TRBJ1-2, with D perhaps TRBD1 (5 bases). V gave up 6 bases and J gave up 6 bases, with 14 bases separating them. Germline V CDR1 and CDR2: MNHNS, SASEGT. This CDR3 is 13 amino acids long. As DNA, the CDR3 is TGTGCCAGCAGGGGCCTCGACAGTGATGGCTACACCTTC. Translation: CASRGLDSDGYTF.

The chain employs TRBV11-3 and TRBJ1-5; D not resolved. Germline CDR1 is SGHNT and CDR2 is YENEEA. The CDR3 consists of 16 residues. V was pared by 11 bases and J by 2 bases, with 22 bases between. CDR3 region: CAPGECIPGGNQPQHF. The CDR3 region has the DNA TGTGCCCCGGGAGAGTGTATCCCTGGGGGCAATCAGCCCCAGCATTTT.

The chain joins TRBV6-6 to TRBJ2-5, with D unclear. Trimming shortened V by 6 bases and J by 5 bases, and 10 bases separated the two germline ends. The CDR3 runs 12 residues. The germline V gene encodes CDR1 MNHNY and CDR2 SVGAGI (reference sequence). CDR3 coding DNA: TGTGCCAGCAGCAGCGCGAGGGAGACCCAGTACTTC. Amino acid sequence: CASSSARETQYF.

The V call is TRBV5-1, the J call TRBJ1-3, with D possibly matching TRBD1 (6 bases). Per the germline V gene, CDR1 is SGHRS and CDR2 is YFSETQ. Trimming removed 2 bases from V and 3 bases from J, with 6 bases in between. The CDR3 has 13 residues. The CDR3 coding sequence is TGCGCCAGCAGCTTACAGGGTGGAAACACCATATATTTT. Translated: CASSLQGGNTIYF.

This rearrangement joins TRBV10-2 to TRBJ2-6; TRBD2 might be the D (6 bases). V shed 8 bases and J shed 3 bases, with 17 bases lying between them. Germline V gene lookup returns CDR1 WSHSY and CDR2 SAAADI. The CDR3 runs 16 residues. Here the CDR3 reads CASGDFTGYGANVLTF. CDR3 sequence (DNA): TGCGCCAGCGGGGACTTCACTGGCTATGGGGCCAACGTCCTGACTTTC.

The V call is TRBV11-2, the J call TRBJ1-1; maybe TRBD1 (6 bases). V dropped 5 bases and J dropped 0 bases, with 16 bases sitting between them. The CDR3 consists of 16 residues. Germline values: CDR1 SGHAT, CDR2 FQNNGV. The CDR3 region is CASSTRGQYMNTEAFF. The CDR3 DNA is TGTGCCAGCAGCACCCGAGGACAGTACATGAACACTGAAGCTTTCTTT.

DNA for the CDR3: TGCGCCAGCAGCCAATTGGCAGGGGCATCCTACGAGCAGTACTTC. It is translated as CASSQLAGASYEQYF. The rearrangement joins TRBV4-1 to TRBJ2-7; tentatively, D is TRBD1 (6 bases). Germline CDR1 is MGHRA and CDR2 is YSYEKL. The CDR3 loop spans 15 amino acids. The germline V and J ends were trimmed by 2 bases and 1 base, with 12 bases remaining between them.

This chain's CDR3 is CAWDQGDLLDTEAFF. CDR3 coding DNA: TGTGCCTGGGACCAGGGGGATCTCCTAGACACTGAAGCTTTCTTT. The chain employs TRBV30 and TRBJ1-1, with 7 bases lining up with TRBD1. From germline, CDR1 is GTSNPN and CDR2 SVGIG (reference sequence). Germline trimming cut 5 bases from V and 3 bases from J; bases unmatched to any gene: 12. This CDR3 region has 15 residues.

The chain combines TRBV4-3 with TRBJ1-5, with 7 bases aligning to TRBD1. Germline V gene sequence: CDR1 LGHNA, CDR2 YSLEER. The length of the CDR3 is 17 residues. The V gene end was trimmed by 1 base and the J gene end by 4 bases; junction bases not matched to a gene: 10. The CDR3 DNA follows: TGCGCCAGCAGCCAAGGTACCGCGGGACAGCAAAATCAGCCCCAGCATTTT. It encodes CASSQGTAGQQNQPQHF.

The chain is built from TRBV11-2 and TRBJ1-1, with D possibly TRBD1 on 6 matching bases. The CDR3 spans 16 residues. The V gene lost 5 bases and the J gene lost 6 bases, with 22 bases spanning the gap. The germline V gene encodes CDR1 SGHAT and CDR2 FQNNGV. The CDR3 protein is CASSPNRGGAMPEAFF. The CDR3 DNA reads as TGTGCCAGCAGCCCCAACCGGGGGGGGGCGATGCCTGAAGCTTTCTTT.

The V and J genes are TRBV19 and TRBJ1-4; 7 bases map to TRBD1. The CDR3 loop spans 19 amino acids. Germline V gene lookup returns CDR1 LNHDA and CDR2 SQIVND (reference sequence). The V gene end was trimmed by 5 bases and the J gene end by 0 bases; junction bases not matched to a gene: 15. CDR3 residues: CASSSLSWDSFSTNEKLFF. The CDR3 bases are TGTGCCAGTAGTTCACTCAGTTGGGACAGCTTTTCAACTAATGAAAAACTGTTTTTT.

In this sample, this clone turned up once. In nucleotides, the CDR3 is TGTGCCAGCAGCTTAGCAGGGGTGAACACTGAAGCTTTCTTT. Protein product: CASSLAGVNTEAFF. The genes are TRBV7-9 and TRBJ1-1; possible D gene TRBD1, 5 bases. Looked up from germline, CDR1 is SEHNR and CDR2 is FQNEAQ (reference sequence). The V end lost 0 bases, the J end lost 0 bases, and 5 bases lay between the germline ends. This CDR3 spans 14 amino acids.

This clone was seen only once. The CDR3 sequence is CASSLGWSQQGEQFF. For the CDR3, the DNA is TGTGCCAGCAGCTTAGGTTGGTCACAACAGGGTGAGCAGTTCTTC. The V call is TRBV11-2, the J call TRBJ2-1, with D possibly matching TRBD1 (6 bases). The CDR3 has 15 amino acids. The V and J ends lost 1 base and 9 bases respectively, with 16 bases between them. Germline loops: CDR1 SGHAT, CDR2 FQNNGV.

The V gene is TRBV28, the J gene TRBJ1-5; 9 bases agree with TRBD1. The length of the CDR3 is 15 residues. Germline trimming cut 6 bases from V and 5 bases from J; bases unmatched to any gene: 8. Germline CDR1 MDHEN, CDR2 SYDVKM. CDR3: CASSPSDRGYQPQHF. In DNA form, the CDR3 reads TGTGCCAGCAGCCCCTCGGACAGGGGTTATCAGCCCCAGCATTTT.

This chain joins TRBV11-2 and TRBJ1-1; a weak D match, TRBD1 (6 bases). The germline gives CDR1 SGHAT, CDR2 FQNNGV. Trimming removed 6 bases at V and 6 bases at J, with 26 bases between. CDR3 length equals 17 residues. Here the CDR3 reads CASRAEVHTGFDAEAFF. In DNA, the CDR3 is TGTGCCAGCAGGGCAGAGGTCCATACAGGGTTTGACGCTGAAGCTTTCTTT.

As DNA, the CDR3 is TGTGCCAGCAGTCCCGGGACAGGGGGCCACGAGCAGTACGTC. This gives the protein CASSPGTGGHEQYV. The chain has TRBV2 and TRBJ2-7, with TRBD1 identical over 12 bases. The ends lost 5 bases at V and 5 bases at J; junction bases unmatched: 4. Germline V gene lookup returns CDR1 SNHLY and CDR2 FYNNEI. This CDR3 region has 14 residues.

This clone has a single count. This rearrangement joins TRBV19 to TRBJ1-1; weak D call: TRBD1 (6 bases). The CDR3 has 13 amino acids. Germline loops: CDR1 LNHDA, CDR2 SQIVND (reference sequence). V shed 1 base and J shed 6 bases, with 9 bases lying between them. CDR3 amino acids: CASSIVDRSEAFF. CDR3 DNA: TGTGCCAGTAGTATAGTCGACAGGTCTGAAGCTTTCTTT.